This T cell receptor beta chain was captured by sequencing in a study of OX40 agonist ivuxolimab in advanced cancers. At the level of the study: A diagnosis of hepatocellular carcinoma, melanoma, renal cell or head and neck cancer was present in dose-escalation patients.

This CDR3 region has 13 residues. In germline, CDR1 is MNHEY, CDR2 SVGAGI. With 0 bases removed from V and 9 bases from J, the gap between germline ends came to 11 bases. The table came from immunoSEQ multiplex PCR; TCRdb's copy has only in-frame clones and leaves some out. Counted here are 74,000 or so clones, 85% to 95% occurring once; the ten biggest clones make up approximately 15%. On this clone: As yet, its antigen is unknown.

Study conclusions and caveats: Clonal expansion from baseline to week 6 occurred in both CD4+ and CD8+ T cells. More expanded clones were seen, on average, in CD8+ T cells than in CD4+. Certain nonresponders additionally had low normalized T-cell clonal expansion.

This TCR was recovered from an adult with an advanced solid tumor such as melanoma, head and neck, liver or kidney cancer. The specimen comprised CD4+ or CD8+ T cells sorted from blood, sampled in a trial of the OX40 agonist ivuxolimab. The chain couples TRBV6-5 to TRBJ1-1; D is unresolved. As DNA, the CDR3 is TGTGCCAGCAGTTACTCTCTCGACGGGAAAGCTTTCTTT. Protein: CASSYSLDGKAFF.